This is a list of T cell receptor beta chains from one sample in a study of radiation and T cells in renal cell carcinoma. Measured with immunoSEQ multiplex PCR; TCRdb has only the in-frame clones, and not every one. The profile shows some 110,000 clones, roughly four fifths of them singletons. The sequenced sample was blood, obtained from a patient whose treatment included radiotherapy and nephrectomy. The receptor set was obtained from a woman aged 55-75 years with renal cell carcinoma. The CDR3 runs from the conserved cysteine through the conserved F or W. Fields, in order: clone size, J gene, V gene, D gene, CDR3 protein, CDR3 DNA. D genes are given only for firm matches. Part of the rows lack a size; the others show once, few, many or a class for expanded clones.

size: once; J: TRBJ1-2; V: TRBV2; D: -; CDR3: CASSETPTNYGYTF; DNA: TGTGCCAGCAGTGAAACACCCACTAACTATGGCTACACCTTC
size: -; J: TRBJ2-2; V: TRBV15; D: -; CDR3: CATSKQGNTGELFF; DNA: TGTGCCACCAGCAAGCAGGGCAACACCGGGGAGCTGTTTTTT
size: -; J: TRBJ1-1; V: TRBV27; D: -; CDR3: CASSLRTATEAFF; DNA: TGTGCCAGCAGTCTCAGGACAGCAACTGAAGCTTTCTTT
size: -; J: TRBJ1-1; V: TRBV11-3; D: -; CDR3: CASSLTGMNTEAFF; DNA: TGTGCCAGCAGCCTAACAGGGATGAACACTGAAGCTTTCTTT
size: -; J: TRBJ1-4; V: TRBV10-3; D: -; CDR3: CAISRAVGGNEKLFF; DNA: TGTGCCATCAGCAGGGCAGTAGGTGGTAATGAAAAACTGTTTTTT
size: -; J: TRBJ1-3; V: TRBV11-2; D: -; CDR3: CASSLNIGGNTIYF; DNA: TGTGCCAGCAGCCTCAACATCGGGGGAAACACCATATATTTT
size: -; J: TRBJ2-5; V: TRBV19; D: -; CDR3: CASSISREETQYF; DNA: TGTGCCAGTAGTATCTCGAGAGAAGAGACCCAGTACTTC
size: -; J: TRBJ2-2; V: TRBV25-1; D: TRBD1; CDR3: CASSRDSSRELFF; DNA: TGTGCCAGCAGCCGGGACAGCTCACGGGAGCTGTTTTTT
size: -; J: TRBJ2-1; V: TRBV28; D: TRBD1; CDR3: CASRRGQGAYNEQFF; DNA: TGTGCCAGCAGGCGTGGACAGGGGGCCTACAATGAGCAGTTCTTC
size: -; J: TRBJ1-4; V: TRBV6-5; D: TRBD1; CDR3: CASSFLGQANEKLFF; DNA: TGTGCCAGCAGTTTTTTGGGACAGGCTAATGAAAAACTGTTTTTT
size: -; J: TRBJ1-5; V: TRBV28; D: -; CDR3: CASSPRGYSNQPQHF; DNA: TGTGCCAGCAGTCCCAGGGGTTATAGCAATCAGCCCCAGCATTTT
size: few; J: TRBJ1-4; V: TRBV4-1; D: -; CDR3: CASSRPTAVKLFF; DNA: TGCGCCAGCAGCCGACCGACGGCAGTAAAACTGTTTTTT
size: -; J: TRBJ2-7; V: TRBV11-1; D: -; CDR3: CASSLQVGASEQYF; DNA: TGTGCCAGCAGCTTACAGGTGGGAGCGAGCGAGCAGTACTTC
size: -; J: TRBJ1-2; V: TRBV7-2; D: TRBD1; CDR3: CASGPGGFDYGYTF; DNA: TGTGCCAGCGGACCAGGGGGCTTTGACTATGGCTACACCTTC
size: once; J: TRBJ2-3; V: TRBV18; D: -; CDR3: CASSPSDPTDTQYF; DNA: TGTGCCAGCTCACCCTCGGACCCCACAGATACGCAGTATTTT
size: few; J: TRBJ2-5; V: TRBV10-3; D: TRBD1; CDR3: CAISGQAETQYF; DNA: TGTGCCATCAGCGGACAGGCGGAGACCCAGTACTTC
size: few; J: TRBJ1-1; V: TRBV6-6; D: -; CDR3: CASLRRNGEAFF; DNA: TGTGCCAGCCTCCGGCGGAACGGTGAAGCTTTCTTT
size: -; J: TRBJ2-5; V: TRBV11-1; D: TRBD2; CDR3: CASSLDGRETQYF; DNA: TGTGCCAGCAGCTTAGACGGGAGGGAGACCCAGTACTTC
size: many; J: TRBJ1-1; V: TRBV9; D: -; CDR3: CASSVDRHTEAFF; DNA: TGTGCCAGCAGCGTAGACAGACACACTGAAGCTTTCTTT
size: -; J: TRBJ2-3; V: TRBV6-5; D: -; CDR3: CASSYSRPTDTQYF; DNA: TGTGCCAGCAGTTACTCTCGCCCCACAGATACGCAGTATTTT
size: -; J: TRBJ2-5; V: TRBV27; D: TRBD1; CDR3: CASRTLRQGKTQYF; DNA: TGTGCCAGCAGGACGCTTAGACAGGGCAAGACCCAGTACTTC
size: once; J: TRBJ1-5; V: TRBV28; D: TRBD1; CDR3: CASSLQGASGNQPQHF; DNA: TGTGCCAGCAGTTTACAGGGGGCGAGTGGCAATCAGCCCCAGCATTTT
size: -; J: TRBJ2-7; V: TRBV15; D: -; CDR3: CATSRDVIVGGYEQYF; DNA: TGTGCCACCAGCAGAGATGTTATTGTAGGTGGCTACGAGCAGTACTTC
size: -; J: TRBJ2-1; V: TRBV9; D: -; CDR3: CASSVGGRLSNEQFF; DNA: TGTGCCAGCAGCGTAGGGGGGAGACTATCCAATGAGCAGTTCTTC
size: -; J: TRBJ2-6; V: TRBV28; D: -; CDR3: CASSLYSGANVLTF; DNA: TGTGCCAGCAGTTTATACTCTGGGGCCAACGTCCTGACTTTC
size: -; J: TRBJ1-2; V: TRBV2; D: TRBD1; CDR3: CASSERDRVRSGYTF; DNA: TGTGCCAGCAGCGAGCGGGACAGGGTAAGGAGTGGCTACACCTTC
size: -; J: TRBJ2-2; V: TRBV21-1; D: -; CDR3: CASSATHHRGRTPGELFF; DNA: TGTGCCAGCAGCGCGACCCACCACAGGGGGAGGACACCCGGGGAGCTGTTTTTT
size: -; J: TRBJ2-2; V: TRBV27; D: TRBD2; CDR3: CASRGLAGGYTGELFF; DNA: TGTGCCAGCAGGGGACTAGCGGGAGGATACACCGGGGAGCTGTTTTTT
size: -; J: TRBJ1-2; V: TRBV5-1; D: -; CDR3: CASSLEPGHYGYTF; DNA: TGCGCCAGCAGCTTGGAACCAGGGCACTATGGCTACACCTTC
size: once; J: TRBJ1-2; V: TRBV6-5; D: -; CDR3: CASSYSRGARGYTF; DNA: TGTGCCAGCAGTTACTCACGGGGGGCGCGGGGCTACACCTTC
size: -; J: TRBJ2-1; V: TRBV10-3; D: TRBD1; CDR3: CAISEPDRGYNEQFF; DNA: TGTGCCATCAGTGAGCCGGACAGGGGGTACAATGAGCAGTTCTTC
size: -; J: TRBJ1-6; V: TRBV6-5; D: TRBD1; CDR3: CASSQGQGYSPLHF; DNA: TGTGCCAGCAGTCAGGGACAGGGTTATTCACCCCTCCACTTT
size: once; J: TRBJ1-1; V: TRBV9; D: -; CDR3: CASSVDVNTEAFF; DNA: TGTGCCAGCAGCGTAGACGTGAACACTGAAGCTTTCTTT
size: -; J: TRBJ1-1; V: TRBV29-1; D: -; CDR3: CSVDEGQLNTEAFF; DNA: TGCAGCGTTGATGAGGGGCAGTTGAACACTGAAGCTTTCTTT
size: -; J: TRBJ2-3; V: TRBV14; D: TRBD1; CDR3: CASRARTGDEDTQYF; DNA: TGTGCCAGCAGGGCCCGGACAGGGGACGAAGATACGCAGTATTTT
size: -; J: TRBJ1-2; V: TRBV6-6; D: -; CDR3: CASSYGDGYTF; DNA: TGTGCCAGCAGTTACGGGGATGGCTACACCTTC
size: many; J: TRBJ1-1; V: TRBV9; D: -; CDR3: CASSVGGTDSEAFF; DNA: TGTGCCAGCAGCGTAGGTGGGACGGATTCGGAAGCTTTCTTT
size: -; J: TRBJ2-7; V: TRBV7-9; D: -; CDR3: CASSFDGTYEQYF; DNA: TGTGCCAGCAGCTTTGATGGTACCTACGAGCAGTACTTC
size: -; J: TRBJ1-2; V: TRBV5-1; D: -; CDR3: CASSLAGTNGYTF; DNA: TGCGCCAGCAGCTTGGCCGGGACAAATGGCTACACCTTC
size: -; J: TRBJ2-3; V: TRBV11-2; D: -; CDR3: CASSLAGGPTDTQYF; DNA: TGTGCCAGCAGCTTAGCCGGGGGGCCTACAGATACGCAGTATTTT
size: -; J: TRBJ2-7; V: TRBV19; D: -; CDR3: CASSIVLGGEYEQYF; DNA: TGTGCCAGTAGTATAGTTCTTGGCGGGGAGTACGAGCAGTACTTC
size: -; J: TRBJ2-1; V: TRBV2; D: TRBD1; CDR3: CASRLDRGNEQFF; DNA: TGTGCCAGCAGACTGGACAGGGGAAATGAGCAGTTCTTC
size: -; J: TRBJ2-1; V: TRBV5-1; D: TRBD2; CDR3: CASSLRTSGTFYNEQFF; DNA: TGCGCCAGCAGCTTGAGGACTAGCGGGACCTTTTACAATGAGCAGTTCTTC
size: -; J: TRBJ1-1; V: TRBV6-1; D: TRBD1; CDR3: CASSEVGTEFLYMNTEAFF; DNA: TGTGCCAGCAGTGAAGTCGGGACAGAATTTCTCTACATGAACACTGAAGCTTTCTTT
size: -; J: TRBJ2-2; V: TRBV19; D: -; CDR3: CASSILGGRTGELFF; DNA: TGTGCCAGTAGTATCTTGGGGGGTAGGACCGGGGAGCTGTTTTTT
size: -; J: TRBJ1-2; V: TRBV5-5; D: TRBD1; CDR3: CASSLGQGAKGYTF; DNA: TGTGCCAGCAGCTTAGGGCAGGGGGCAAAGGGCTACACCTTC
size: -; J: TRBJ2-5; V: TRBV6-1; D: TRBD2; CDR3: CASREGTSGGTFGETQYF; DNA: TGTGCCAGCAGGGAAGGGACTAGCGGGGGGACATTCGGGGAGACCCAGTACTTC
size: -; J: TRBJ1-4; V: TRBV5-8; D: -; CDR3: CASSSHLTEGKGEKLFF; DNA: TGTGCCAGCAGCTCCCATCTAACGGAGGGAAAGGGTGAAAAACTGTTTTTT
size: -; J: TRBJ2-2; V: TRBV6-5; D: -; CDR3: CASSYSWNTGELFF; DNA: TGTGCCAGCAGTTACTCATGGAACACCGGGGAGCTGTTTTTT
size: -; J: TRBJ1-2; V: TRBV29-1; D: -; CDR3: CSVLGFGYGYTF; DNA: TGCAGCGTTTTGGGTTTCGGCTATGGCTACACCTTC